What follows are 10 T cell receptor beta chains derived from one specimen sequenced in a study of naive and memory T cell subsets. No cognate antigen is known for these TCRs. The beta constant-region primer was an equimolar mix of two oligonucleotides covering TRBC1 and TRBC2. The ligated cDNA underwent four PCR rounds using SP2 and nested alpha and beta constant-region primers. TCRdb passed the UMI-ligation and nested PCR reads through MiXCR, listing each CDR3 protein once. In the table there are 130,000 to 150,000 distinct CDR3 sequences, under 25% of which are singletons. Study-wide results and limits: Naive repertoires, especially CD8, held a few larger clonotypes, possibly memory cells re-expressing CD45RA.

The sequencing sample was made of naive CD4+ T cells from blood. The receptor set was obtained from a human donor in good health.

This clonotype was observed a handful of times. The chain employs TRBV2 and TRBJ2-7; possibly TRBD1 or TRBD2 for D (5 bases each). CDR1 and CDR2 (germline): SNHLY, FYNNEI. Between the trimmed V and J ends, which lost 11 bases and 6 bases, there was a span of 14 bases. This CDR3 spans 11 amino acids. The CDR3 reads CASGSSVEQYF. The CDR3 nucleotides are TGTGCCTCAGGGAGTAGCGTCGAGCAGTACTTC.

CDR3 bases: TGCAGCGTTGACAGGGTCCAAGAGACCCAGTACTTC. It is translated as CSVDRVQETQYF. The chain has TRBV29-1 and TRBJ2-5; tentatively, D is TRBD1 (5 bases). This CDR3 is built from 12 residues. Trimming took 3 bases from V and 1 from J, leaving 6 bases between them. Germline CDR1 is SQVTM and CDR2 is ANQGSEA.

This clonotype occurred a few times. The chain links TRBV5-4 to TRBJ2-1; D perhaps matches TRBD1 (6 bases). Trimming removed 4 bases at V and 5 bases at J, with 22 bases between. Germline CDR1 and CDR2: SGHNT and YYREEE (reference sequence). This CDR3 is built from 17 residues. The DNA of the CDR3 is TGTGCCAGCAGCCCGGGGTTCCACCCGGCAGGGGACAATGAGCAGTTCTTC. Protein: CASSPGFHPAGDNEQFF.

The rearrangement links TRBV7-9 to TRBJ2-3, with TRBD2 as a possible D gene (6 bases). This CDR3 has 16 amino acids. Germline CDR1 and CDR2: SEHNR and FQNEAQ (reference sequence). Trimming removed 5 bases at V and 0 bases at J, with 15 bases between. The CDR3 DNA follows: TGTGCCAGCAGCCTCCTGGTCAGCGGGAGCACAGATACGCAGTATTTT. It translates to CASSLLVSGSTDTQYF.

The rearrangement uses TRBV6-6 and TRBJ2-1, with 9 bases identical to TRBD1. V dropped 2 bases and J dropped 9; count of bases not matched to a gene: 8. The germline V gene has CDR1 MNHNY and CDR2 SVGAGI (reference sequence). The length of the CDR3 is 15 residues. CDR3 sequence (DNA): TGTGCCAGCAGTTACGAAGGACAGGGGTCCGGTGAGCAGTTCTTC. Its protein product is CASSYEGQGSGEQFF.

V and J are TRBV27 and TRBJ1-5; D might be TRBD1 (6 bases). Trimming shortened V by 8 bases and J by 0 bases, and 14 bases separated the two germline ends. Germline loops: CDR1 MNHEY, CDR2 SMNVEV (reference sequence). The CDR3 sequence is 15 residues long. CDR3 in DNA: TGTGCCAGCGGACGGACAGCAGATAGCAATCAGCCCCAGCATTTT. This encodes CASGRTADSNQPQHF.

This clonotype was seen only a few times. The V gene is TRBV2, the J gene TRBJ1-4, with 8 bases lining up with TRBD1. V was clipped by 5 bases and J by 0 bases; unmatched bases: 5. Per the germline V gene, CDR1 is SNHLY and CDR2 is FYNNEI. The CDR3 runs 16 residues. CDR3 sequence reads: CASSRDRIATNEKLFF. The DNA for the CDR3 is TGTGCCAGCAGTCGGGACAGGATTGCAACTAATGAAAAACTGTTTTTT.

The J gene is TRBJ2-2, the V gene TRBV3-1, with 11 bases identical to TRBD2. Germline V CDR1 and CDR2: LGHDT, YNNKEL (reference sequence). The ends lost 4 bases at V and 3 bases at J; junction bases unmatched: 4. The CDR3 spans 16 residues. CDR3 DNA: TGTGCCAGCAGCCTCCTTAGCGGGAGGGACACCGGGGAGCTGTTTTTT. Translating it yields CASSLLSGRDTGELFF.

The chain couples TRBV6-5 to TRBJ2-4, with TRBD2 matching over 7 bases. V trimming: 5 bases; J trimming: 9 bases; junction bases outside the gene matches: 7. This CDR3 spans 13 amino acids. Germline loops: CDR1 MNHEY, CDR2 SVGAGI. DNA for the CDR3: TGTGCCAGCAGTGACCCCTCGGGGGGCATTCAGTACTTC. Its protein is CASSDPSGGIQYF.

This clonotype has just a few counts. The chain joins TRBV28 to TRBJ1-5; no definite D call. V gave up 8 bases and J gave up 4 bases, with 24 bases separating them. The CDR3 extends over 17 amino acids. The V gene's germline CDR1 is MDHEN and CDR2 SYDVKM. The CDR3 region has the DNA TGTGCCAGCGCTCGTTTGGGATCCCACGGCCCTAATCAGCCCCAGCATTTT. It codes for CASARLGSHGPNQPQHF.